This is a list of T cell receptor beta chains from one sample in a study of OX40 agonist ivuxolimab in advanced cancers. Sequencing was performed with immunoSEQ multiplex PCR; in TCRdb, only in-frame clones are kept and a portion is missing. The table lists some 78,000 clones, roughly 91% of them singletons, with around 0.45% in the top ten. Material: CD4+ or CD8+ T cells sorted from blood, obtained in a trial of the OX40 agonist ivuxolimab. All receptors derive from an adult with an advanced solid tumor such as melanoma, head and neck, liver or kidney cancer. Each CDR3 is given with its conserved first and last residue. The D gene is left open where the match is weak. Clone size is stated in some rows and not others, as once, few, many or a class when expanded.

cdr3_aa cdr3_nt cdr3_length v_call clone_size d_call j_call
CASSLDRAALHF TGTGCCAGCAGCTTAGACAGGGCAGCCCTCCACTTT 12 TRBV7-9 once . TRBJ1-6
CASSQERAEAFF TGTGCCAGCAGCCAAGAGAGGGCTGAAGCTTTCTTT 12 TRBV4-2 . . TRBJ1-1
CASSSELGGTSSYNEQFF TGTGCCAGCAGTAGTGAGCTGGGGGGGACGAGCTCCTACAATGAGCAGTTCTTC 18 TRBV27 few TRBD2 TRBJ2-1
CASSLTQNEKLFF TGTGCCAGCAGCTTGACTCAAAATGAAAAACTGTTTTTT 13 TRBV5-5 . . TRBJ1-4
CASSHRLVGGPASTDTQYF TGTGCCAGCAGCCATCGACTAGTGGGGGGACCCGCCAGCACAGATACGCAGTATTTT 19 TRBV4-2 . . TRBJ2-3
CASSPRRNRDSSGANVLTF TGTGCCAGCAGCCCCCGGCGTAACAGGGACTCCTCTGGGGCCAACGTCCTGACTTTC 19 TRBV11-1 . . TRBJ2-6
CASSAVRADYGYTF TGTGCCAGCAGTGCCGTCCGGGCGGACTATGGCTACACCTTC 14 TRBV6-5 . . TRBJ1-2
CASSIERGTEAFF TGTGCCAGTAGTATAGAAAGGGGAACTGAAGCTTTCTTT 13 TRBV19 . . TRBJ1-1
CASSYSRRMYTEAFF TGTGCCAGCAGTTACTCGAGGAGGATGTACACTGAAGCTTTCTTT 15 TRBV6-5 . . TRBJ1-1
CASSINRASTDTQYF TGTGCCAGTAGTATCAACAGGGCTAGCACAGATACGCAGTATTTT 15 TRBV19 . . TRBJ2-3
CASSQVGGEVAQHF TGTGCCAGCAGCCAAGTTGGGGGTGAGGTGGCCCAGCATTTT 14 TRBV4-2 . . TRBJ1-5
CASSLGATGGSYGYTF TGTGCCAGCAGCCTCGGCGCCACAGGGGGCTCCTATGGCTACACCTTC 16 TRBV5-4 once TRBD1 TRBJ1-2
CASSTGLGEAFF TGTGCCAGCAGTACAGGGCTCGGCGAAGCTTTCTTT 12 TRBV6-1 . . TRBJ1-1
CASKEGLNTEAFF TGCGCCAGCAAGGAGGGCTTGAACACTGAAGCTTTCTTT 13 TRBV5-1 few . TRBJ1-1
CASSLERKKGGYTF TGTGCCAGCAGCTTGGAAAGAAAAAAAGGTGGCTACACCTTC 14 TRBV5-6 . . TRBJ1-2
CASSSTGVGEQFF TGTGCCAGCAGTTCTACGGGGGTCGGGGAGCAGTTCTTC 13 TRBV6-5 . . TRBJ2-1
CASSSFPGNTIYF TGTGCCAGCAGCTCTTTTCCTGGAAACACCATATATTTT 13 TRBV11-2 . . TRBJ1-3
CAISEFLAGGRTDTQYF TGTGCCATCAGTGAGTTTCTAGCGGGGGGAAGGACAGATACGCAGTATTTT 17 TRBV10-3 . TRBD2 TRBJ2-3
CASSITRTEEQFF TGTGCCAGTAGTATAACCCGAACGGAAGAGCAGTTCTTC 13 TRBV19 . . TRBJ2-1
CASSPQRGRTWNTEAFF TGTGCCAGCAGTCCTCAAAGGGGCCGAACCTGGAACACTGAAGCTTTCTTT 17 TRBV28 . . TRBJ1-1
CASSLQGARTDTQYF TGTGCCAGCAGCCTACAGGGGGCTAGGACGGATACGCAGTATTTT 15 TRBV6-5 . TRBD1 TRBJ2-3
CASSLAFYSNQPQHF TGTGCCAGCAGCTTGGCCTTTTATAGCAATCAGCCCCAGCATTTT 15 TRBV5-8 once . TRBJ1-5
CASTGGTTYEQYF TGTGCCAGCACCGGGGGGACCACCTACGAGCAGTACTTC 13 TRBV2 . TRBD2 TRBJ2-7
CSARGDEQYF TGCAGCGCCAGGGGGGACGAGCAGTACTTC 10 TRBV20-1 . . TRBJ2-7
CAISESTLASGGAWQETQYF TGTGCCATCAGTGAGTCGACTCTGGCTAGCGGGGGGGCTTGGCAAGAGACCCAGTACTTC 20 TRBV10-3 once TRBD2 TRBJ2-5
CASSLFTQMNTEAFF TGTGCCAGCAGCTTATTTACCCAAATGAACACTGAAGCTTTCTTT 15 TRBV7-2 . . TRBJ1-1
CASSVQGASGEKLFF TGCGCCAGCAGCGTACAGGGGGCGTCTGGGGAAAAACTGTTTTTT 15 TRBV5-1 . TRBD1 TRBJ1-4
CASSLGWGPEAFF TGTGCCAGCAGCTTAGGTTGGGGCCCTGAAGCTTTCTTT 13 TRBV7-2 . . TRBJ1-1
CASTMGTGGRYTF TGTGCCAGCACCATGGGGACAGGCGGGCGCTACACCTTC 13 TRBV2 . TRBD1 TRBJ1-2
CASSTGETQYF TGTGCCAGCAGCACAGGCGAGACCCAGTACTTC 11 TRBV11-2 . . TRBJ2-5
CASSATTGVYGYTF TGTGCCAGCAGCGCCACAACAGGGGTTTATGGCTACACCTTC 14 TRBV9 . TRBD1 TRBJ1-2
CASKTSRNTGELFF TGTGCCAGCAAAACTAGCCGTAACACCGGGGAGCTGTTTTTT 14 TRBV6-5 . . TRBJ2-2
CASSPRDRVSKNIQYF TGTGCCAGCTCACCAAGGGACAGGGTGTCCAAAAACATTCAGTACTTC 16 TRBV18 . TRBD1 TRBJ2-4
CASSPFRGGNSPLHF TGTGCCAGCTCACCTTTCAGGGGAGGGAATTCACCCCTCCACTTT 15 TRBV18 . . TRBJ1-6
CASSRLAEAYEQYF TGTGCCAGCAGCCGACTAGCTGAAGCCTACGAGCAGTACTTC 14 TRBV5-4 . TRBD2 TRBJ2-7
CASSLGGYTF TGTGCCAGCAGTTTGGGTGGCTACACCTTC 10 TRBV28 . . TRBJ1-2
CASSDTGVGEAFF TGCGCCAGCAGCGACACAGGGGTTGGTGAAGCTTTCTTT 13 TRBV10-1 . TRBD1 TRBJ1-1
CASSVRPARSGNTIYF TGTGCCAGCAGCGTGCGGCCTGCCCGCTCTGGAAACACCATATATTTT 16 TRBV9 . . TRBJ1-3
CASSPSRGATGNTIYF TGTGCCAGCAGCCCGTCCCGGGGAGCTACTGGAAACACCATATATTTT 16 TRBV7-2 . . TRBJ1-3
CASTPQTGQPQHF TGTGCCAGTACCCCCCAAACCGGTCAGCCCCAGCATTTT 13 TRBV19 . . TRBJ1-5
CASRQSLNTEAFF TGTGCCAGCAGGCAGAGCCTGAACACTGAAGCTTTCTTT 13 TRBV6-1 . . TRBJ1-1
CASSATGDITGELFF TGTGCCAGCAGCGCGACAGGGGATATCACCGGGGAGCTGTTTTTT 15 TRBV7-2 . TRBD1 TRBJ2-2
CASSNRISYEQYF TGTGCCAGCAGCAACAGGATCTCCTACGAGCAGTACTTC 13 TRBV5-4 once . TRBJ2-7
CATTQSTDTQYF TGTGCCACAACACAAAGCACAGATACGCAGTATTTT 12 TRBV10-3 few . TRBJ2-3
CASSNGQGNQPQHF TGTGCCAGCAGCAACGGACAGGGGAATCAGCCCCAGCATTTT 14 TRBV6-5 . TRBD1 TRBJ1-5
CASSLLPTISNQPQHF TGTGCCAGCAGCTTACTTCCGACGATTAGCAATCAGCCCCAGCATTTT 16 TRBV7-2 . . TRBJ1-5
CASSIQGGAVEAFF TGTGCCAGTAGTATCCAAGGGGGCGCGGTTGAAGCTTTCTTT 14 TRBV19 . TRBD1 TRBJ1-1
CASRPLDRAYEQYF TGTGCCAGCAGACCCTTAGACAGGGCGTACGAGCAGTACTTC 14 TRBV7-2 . TRBD1 TRBJ2-7
CASSLAWRGAGASYEQYF TGTGCCAGCAGCTTGGCTTGGCGGGGGGCAGGGGCTAGCTACGAGCAGTACTTC 18 TRBV5-6 . TRBD2 TRBJ2-7
CASSYSFISSYNEQFF TGTGCCAGCAGTTACTCGTTTATTAGCTCCTACAATGAGCAGTTCTTC 16 TRBV6-5 . . TRBJ2-1
CASSLEGGSEAFF TGTGCCAGCAGCTTAGAGGGGGGCTCTGAAGCTTTCTTT 13 TRBV7-9 . . TRBJ1-1
CASGSGQGLNEQYF TGTGCCAGCGGGTCGGGACAGGGGCTCAACGAGCAGTACTTC 14 TRBV6-6 . TRBD1 TRBJ2-7
CASGRRASNEQFF TGTGCCAGCGGACGCAGGGCGTCCAATGAGCAGTTCTTC 13 TRBV6-6 . . TRBJ2-1